This TCR beta chain was retrieved from a study of cytomegalovirus exposure and HLA in healthy donors. From germline, CDR1 is SGHDN and CDR2 FVKESK. The CDR3 has 12 amino acids. Deletions cut 4 bases from V and 9 bases from J, with 13 bases between. The PCR ran on 60 Vbeta and 13 Jbeta primers. Clones were sequenced by immunoSEQ multiplex PCR, and TCRdb holds only the in-frame ones, with some missing. This table has 150,000 to 200,000 clones, over 60% appearing once. Findings of the study overall: Later analysis identified a missense DCLRE1C variant that was linked to TCR beta V- and J-gene trimming. From TCR beta sequences, most subjects' HLA-A and HLA-B alleles were reportedly predicted accurately. TCR beta V segments were, for the most part, productive about 87% or about 30% of the time in an earlier analysis.

On this clone: The antigen is not known.

The source of this sequence is a man between 45 and 60 years old in good health and CMV-seropositive. The specimen was PBMCs. The V and J genes are TRBV14 and TRBJ2-7; weak D call: TRBD1 (6 bases). This CDR3 is CASSPGTLLQYF. CDR3 sequence (DNA): TGTGCCAGCAGCCCTGGGACATTACTGCAGTACTTC.